This T cell receptor beta chain originates from a study of beta chain features in type 1 diabetes. Sequenced material consisted of expressed TCRB transcripts (all of the isolated RNA was reverse transcribed). TCRdb's copy holds only in-frame clones and misses some; the assay was immunoSEQ multiplex PCR. The repertoire consists of 250,000 to 400,000 clones, with approximately 15% occurring once and the leading ten covering about 6.7%. V was pared by 4 bases and J by 0 bases, with 7 bases of the junction left unmatched. CDR1 is LNHDA, CDR2 SQIVND, per germline (reference sequence). The CDR3 is 16 amino acids.

The V and J genes are TRBV19 and TRBJ1-1; 8 nucleotides align to TRBD1. What was sequenced was central memory CD4+ T cells from blood. The receptor's source is a man between 25 and 39 years old in good health. In DNA, the CDR3 is TGTGCCAGTAGTAGCGGCAGGGGGCGGATGAACACTGAAGCTTTCTTT. Translating it yields CASSSGRGRMNTEAFF.